Below are 23 T cell receptor beta chains sequenced from a single sample in a study of cytomegalovirus exposure and HLA in healthy donors. The PCR made use of 60 Vbeta and 13 Jbeta primers. Profiled with immunoSEQ multiplex PCR; TCRdb holds only in-frame clones, not every one. The table gives around 60,000 clones; the top ten clones make up approximately 5.6% of it. The sequencing sample was made of PBMCs. Receptors were obtained from a young man in good health and CMV-seropositive.

The genes are TRBV4-1 and TRBJ1-5; 8 nucleotides line up with TRBD1. J gave up 6 bases and V 0 bases, and 10 bases lay outside the gene matches. CDR3 length: 17 amino acids. Germline CDR1 and CDR2: MGHRA and YSYEKL. The CDR3: CASSQDGAGGQSQPQHF. The CDR3 DNA sequence: TGCGCCAGCAGCCAAGATGGGGCAGGGGGCCAGAGTCAGCCCCAGCATTTT.

The J gene is TRBJ1-1, the V gene TRBV12-5; D remains unclear. Germline V gives CDR1 LGHNT, CDR2 FRNRAP. CDR3 size: 14 residues. Deletions cut 5 bases from V and 1 base from J, with 11 bases between. CDR3 amino acids: CASGPVYKNTEAFF. CDR3 in DNA: TGTGCTAGTGGTCCCGTGTATAAGAACACTGAAGCTTTCTTT.

CDR3: CASSRQTGTHEQYF. The CDR3 bases are TGTGCCAGCAGCCGCCAGACAGGGACCCACGAGCAGTACTTC. The gene calls are TRBV6-5 and TRBJ2-7; 7 nucleotides agree with TRBD1. The CDR3 has 14 residues. The germline gives CDR1 MNHEY, CDR2 SVGAGI. V trimming: 6 bases; J trimming: 5 bases; junction bases outside the gene matches: 10.

The rearrangement links TRBV9 to TRBJ1-2; 11 bases are shared with TRBD1. V shed 4 bases and J 7 bases; nucleotides not matched to a gene: 12. The CDR3 is 16 residues long. Per the germline V gene, CDR1 is SGDLS and CDR2 is YYNGEE. The CDR3 DNA reads as TGTGCCAGCAGCCTCACAGGCGGGACAGGGGGTGGTGGCTACACCTTC. It codes for CASSLTGGTGGGGYTF.

The chain links TRBV5-6 to TRBJ1-1; D is ambiguous. This CDR3 contains 14 residues. Germline CDR1 reads SGHDT; CDR2 reads YYEEEE. Trimming took off 2 bases at V and 1 base at J, with 9 bases between the two ends. CDR3 DNA sequence: TGTGCCAGCAGCTTTGGAGGAGGGAACACTGAAGCTTTCTTT. This codes for CASSFGGGNTEAFF.

The chain employs TRBV5-8 and TRBJ2-7, with TRBD2 identical over 11 bases. This CDR3 is built from 14 residues. V lost 6 bases and J lost 2; bases outside the gene matches: 4. Per germline, CDR1 SGHTS and CDR2 YDEGEE. The CDR3 nucleotides are TGTGCCAGCACCCGGGGACTAGCGGCCTACGAGCAGTACTTC. This gives the protein CASTRGLAAYEQYF.

The V call is TRBV7-9, the J call TRBJ2-7; 8 nucleotides line up with TRBD1. The V gene's germline CDR1 is SEHNR and CDR2 FQNEAQ (reference sequence). V lost 8 bases, J lost 1 base, and 7 bases stayed unmatched. The CDR3 runs to 14 residues. Here the CDR3 reads CASGRQGRSYEQYF. In DNA, the CDR3 is TGTGCCAGCGGTCGACAGGGGCGGTCCTACGAGCAGTACTTC.

This chain connects TRBV13 to TRBJ2-5; 7 nucleotides agree with TRBD2. Per the germline V gene, CDR1 is PRHDT and CDR2 is FYEKMQ (reference sequence). The CDR3 is 18 residues long. Trimming took 1 base from V and 2 from J; bases not matched to a gene: 13. The CDR3 DNA is TGTGCCAGCAGCTTAGCCCCCCCGATCGGACTAGTTCAAGAGACCCAGTACTTC. Residues: CASSLAPPIGLVQETQYF.

The V and J genes are TRBV19 and TRBJ1-5; 11 bases agree with TRBD1. The CDR3 totals 12 residues. Germline CDR1 LNHDA, CDR2 SQIVND (reference sequence). Trimming at V came to 10 bases and at J to 10 bases, leaving 6 bases not matched to a gene. The CDR3 nucleotides are TGTGCCACCGGGGACAGGGGGGGACCCCAGCATTTT. Translated: CATGDRGGPQHF.

The CDR3 region has the DNA TGCGCCAGCAGCCAAGGGGGTGGGGGCCCCAGCTCCTATAATTCACCCCTCCACTTT. This codes for CASSQGGGGPSSYNSPLHF. The J gene is TRBJ1-6, the V gene TRBV4-1; D is perhaps TRBD1 (6 bases). This CDR3 region has 19 residues. V lost 1 base, J lost 0 bases, and 16 bases lay in between. Germline V gene sequence: CDR1 MGHRA, CDR2 YSYEKL.

Notes on this clone: Other DNA variants within this sample encode the same CDR3. The V gene is TRBV7-9, the J gene TRBJ1-2; D not certain. Germline-derived CDR1 and CDR2 are SEHNR and FQNEAQ (reference sequence). The CDR3 runs 14 residues. The V end was cut by 3 bases, the J end by 7 bases, with 15 bases between. The CDR3 protein is CASSFPSEVGGYTF. The CDR3 coding sequence is TGTGCCAGCAGCTTCCCCAGCGAGGTGGGTGGCTACACCTTC.

The chain employs TRBV7-3 and TRBJ2-1, with D perhaps matching TRBD1 (6 bases). With 5 bases removed from V and 7 bases from J, the gap between germline ends came to 18 bases. This CDR3 has 15 amino acids. From germline, CDR1 is SGHTA and CDR2 FQGTGA. The CDR3 bases are TGTGCCAGCAGCCCTTGGGGGCTAGCCGATAATGAGCAGTTCTTC. It encodes CASSPWGLADNEQFF.

A word on this clone: The junction does not match germline at one end; this may be a read error. The chain uses TRBV4-1 and TRBJ2-1, with 7 bases identical to TRBD2. Per germline, CDR1 MGHRA and CDR2 YSYEKL. This CDR3 has 18 residues. CDR3 sequence (DNA): TGCGCCAGCAGCCATCATGGAAGCGGGATGAGCTCCGACAATGAGCAGTTCTTC. The encoded protein is CASSHHGSGMSSDNEQFF.

J is TRBJ1-6 and V is TRBV6-5, with 9 bases identical to TRBD1. Trimming cost V 7 bases and J 6 bases; bases outside gene matches: 7. CDR3 size: 15 residues. The germline V gene has CDR1 MNHEY and CDR2 SVGAGI. CDR3 coding DNA: TGTGCCAGCAAAATGGGGGACAGGGTTAATTCACCCCTCCACTTT. This codes for CASKMGDRVNSPLHF.

The J gene is TRBJ2-7, the V gene TRBV12-5; 9 bases are shared with TRBD1. The trim removed 5 bases at V and 3 bases at J, leaving 5 bases unmatched. The germline V gene encodes CDR1 LGHNT and CDR2 FRNRAP. This CDR3 spans 14 amino acids. CDR3 residues: CASGNRTGDYEQYF. The CDR3 coding sequence is TGTGCTAGTGGTAACCGGACAGGGGACTACGAGCAGTACTTC.

The gene calls are TRBV5-4 and TRBJ1-2, with 7 bases that match TRBD1. Trimming took 4 bases from V and 4 from J; bases not matched to a gene: 4. The CDR3 runs to 13 residues. Germline values: CDR1 SGHNT, CDR2 YYREEE (reference sequence). The CDR3 coding sequence is TGTGCCAGCAGCCCGGGACAGATCTATGGCTACACCTTC. Translating gives CASSPGQIYGYTF. The entire variable domain, with the rest obtained from reference TRBV5-4 and TRBJ1-2, is as follows: ETGVTQSPTHLIKTRGQQVTLRCSSQSGHNTVSWYQQALGQGPQFIFQYYREEENGRGNFPPRFSGLQFPNYSSELNVNALELDDSALYLCASSPGQIYGYTFGSGTRLTVV.

This sequence joins TRBV6-4 and TRBJ2-1; 10 nucleotides align to TRBD1. Looked up from germline, CDR1 is MRHNA and CDR2 is SNTAGT. The CDR3 spans 15 residues. Trimming removed 5 bases from V and 6 bases from J; junction bases left unmatched: 7. This CDR3 is CASSSGTGEVNEQFF. The CDR3 coding sequence is TGTGCCAGCAGTTCCGGGACAGGGGAGGTCAATGAGCAGTTCTTC.

This chain links TRBV7-9 with TRBJ2-7, with D possibly TRBD2 on 7 matching bases. This CDR3 region has 16 residues. Germline loops: CDR1 SEHNR, CDR2 FQNEAQ (reference sequence). V lost 1 base and J 2 bases, leaving 15 bases between the germline ends. The CDR3 loop reads CASSLGGGQKAYEQYF. CDR3 bases: TGTGCCAGCAGCTTAGGCGGGGGACAAAAGGCCTACGAGCAGTACTTC.

The chain uses TRBV11-3 and TRBJ1-2, with 8 bases lining up with TRBD1. This CDR3 is 15 amino acids long. The germline gives CDR1 SGHNT, CDR2 YENEEA. V was pared by 0 bases and J by 2 bases, with 2 bases of the junction left unmatched. In DNA form, the CDR3 reads TGTGCCAGCAGCTTAGAGGGACAGGCCAACTATGGCTACACCTTC. Its protein is CASSLEGQANYGYTF.

The rearrangement joins TRBV4-2 to TRBJ1-4; TRBD1 aligns across 10 bases. The CDR3 is 16 amino acids. The junction had 6 bases not matched to a gene; V was cut back by 0 bases and J by 8 bases. Germline CDR1 reads LGHNA; CDR2 reads YNFKEQ. CDR3 protein: CASSQETGTGDEKLFF. CDR3 bases: TGTGCCAGCAGCCAAGAGACCGGGACAGGGGACGAAAAACTGTTTTTT.

The chain couples TRBV4-2 to TRBJ1-1, with TRBD1 as a possible D gene (6 bases). The CDR3 is 14 residues long. V dropped 2 bases and J dropped 4 bases, with 11 bases sitting between them. Germline values: CDR1 LGHNA, CDR2 YNFKEQ. The CDR3 DNA reads as TGTGCCAGCAGCCAATGGCGAGGGGGCACTGAAGCTTTCTTT. Protein sequence: CASSQWRGGTEAFF.

The chain has TRBV18 and TRBJ1-6, with D maybe TRBD1 (5 bases). The CDR3 consists of 13 residues. The germline V gene encodes CDR1 KGHSH and CDR2 LQKENI. V was pared by 5 bases and J by 6 bases, with 8 bases between. The CDR3 DNA is TGTGCCAGCTCAGACGGGGGTAATTCACCCCTCCACTTT. It translates to CASSDGGNSPLHF.

The chain has TRBV7-6 and TRBJ2-1, with 7 bases matching TRBD1. Germline CDR1 SGHVS, CDR2 FNYEAQ. Trimming removed 4 bases from V and 6 bases from J; junction bases left unmatched: 6. The CDR3 has 14 residues. The CDR3 here is CASSSGQFFNEQFF. CDR3 coding DNA: TGTGCCAGCAGCTCGGGACAGTTTTTCAATGAGCAGTTCTTC.